Presented here are 2 T cell receptor beta chains from one specimen sequenced in a study of blood T cell repertoires in COVID-19. The repertoire was sequenced with immunoSEQ multiplex PCR; TCRdb's copy has only in-frame clones and lacks some. Altogether about 330,000 clones are present, roughly nine tenths being singletons, with the ten largest covering approximately 0.99%. The sequenced material came from PBMCs or T cells enriched from blood (not recorded which). The receptors come from a young woman who had recovered from COVID-19.

The CDR3 spells CASSQTDGTAYGYTF. CDR3 sequence (DNA): TGCGCCAGCAGCCAGACGGACGGGACAGCCTATGGCTACACCTTC. This sequence joins TRBV5-1 and TRBJ1-2; TRBD1 matches at 7 bases. The length of the CDR3 is 15 residues. Germline CDR1 reads SGHRS; CDR2 reads YFSETQ. The ends lost 4 bases at V and 4 bases at J; junction bases unmatched: 10.

The V call is TRBV12-5, the J call TRBJ2-7; 7 bases align to TRBD1. In germline, CDR1 is LGHNT, CDR2 FRNRAP. V was clipped by 4 bases and J by 5 bases; unmatched bases: 11. There are 15 residues in the CDR3. The CDR3 DNA reads TGTGCTAGTGGTTGGCCCCGCCGGGACAGTCACGAGCAGTACTTC. Translated, it gives CASGWPRRDSHEQYF.